The 18 T cell receptor beta chains listed next were all sequenced from one sample in a study of blood T cells in healthy people across ages. With a J-beta primer mix and a sample-barcoded 5' primer, a second PCR ran about 6 to 11 cycles. From the 5' RACE reads, TCRdb called clonotypes with MiXCR, one entry per CDR3 protein. The sample carries about 930,000 distinct CDR3 sequences, about 28% recorded once. These sequences were also reported in another study, on T cells of mothers and their children.

The sample taken for sequencing was blood. All receptors derive from a woman in her thirties or forties in good health.

The chain couples TRBV7-3 to TRBJ2-1; perhaps D is TRBD1 or TRBD2 (6 bases each). With 2 bases removed from V and 4 bases from J, the gap between germline ends came to 12 bases. From germline, CDR1 is SGHTA and CDR2 FQGTGA. CDR3 length equals 15 residues. CDR3: CASSLSGAPYNEQFF. In DNA, the CDR3 is TGTGCCAGCAGCTTATCGGGGGCACCTTACAATGAGCAGTTCTTC.

Concerning this clonotype itself: This may come from a read error, since a much larger clone is one base off. The chain carries TRBV18 and TRBJ2-5; possibly TRBD2 for D (7 bases). The CDR3 contains 13 residues. The germline gives CDR1 KGHSH, CDR2 LQKENI. V lost 4 bases to trimming and J lost 7 bases, with 13 bases between them. The CDR3 is CASSQGGGLTQYF. The CDR3 DNA reads TGTGCCAGCTCACAGGGCGGGGGCCTGACCCAGTACTTC.

This clonotype was counted at least ten times. This chain uses TRBV7-8 with TRBJ2-1, with D perhaps given as TRBD1 or TRBD2 (5 bases each). CDR1 SGHVS and CDR2 FQNEAQ come from the germline V gene. V gave up 2 bases and J gave up 4 bases, with 24 bases separating them. This CDR3 region has 19 residues. This CDR3 is CASSLSQAGLRLKYNEQFF. Here the CDR3 DNA reads TGTGCCAGCAGCTTATCACAGGCGGGCTTGCGACTGAAGTACAATGAGCAGTTCTTC.

CDR3 nucleotides: TGTGCCAGCAGTTTAGGACAGGCGGGTACCTACGAGCAGTACTTC. Protein: CASSLGQAGTYEQYF. The chain combines TRBV28 with TRBJ2-7, with 7 positions matching TRBD1. CDR1 MDHEN and CDR2 SYDVKM come from the germline V gene. This CDR3 region has 15 residues. The V and J ends lost 2 bases and 2 bases, in that order; junction bases with no gene match: 6.

This clonotype has ten or more counts. The chain uses TRBV5-6 and TRBJ2-1; D is perhaps TRBD1 (6 bases). CDR3 length equals 11 residues. The V end lost 4 bases, the J end lost 10 bases, and 9 bases lay between the germline ends. The germline gives CDR1 SGHDT, CDR2 YYEEEE. DNA for the CDR3: TGTGCCAGCAGCCAACAGGGAGAGCAGTTCTTC. The encoded protein is CASSQQGEQFF.

The gene calls are TRBV20-1 and TRBJ1-1, with 8 bases lining up with TRBD1. This CDR3 comprises 13 residues. Trimming took 4 bases from V and 1 from J; bases not matched to a gene: 2. Germline CDR1 and CDR2: DFQATT and SNEGSKA (reference sequence). The CDR3 coding sequence is TGCAGTGCTAAGACAGGGGCGAACACTGAAGCTTTCTTT. It codes for CSAKTGANTEAFF.

Only a few counts were recorded for this clonotype. This chain joins TRBV3-1 and TRBJ2-7; D is perhaps TRBD2 (5 bases). CDR1 LGHDT and CDR2 YNNKEL come from the germline V gene (reference sequence). The CDR3 has 11 residues. CDR3 sequence reads: CASATPYEQYF. The DNA of the CDR3 is TGTGCTAGCGCAACCCCATACGAGCAGTACTTC.

The chain is built from TRBV5-1 and TRBJ1-5; weak D call: TRBD1 (5 bases). Trimming took 0 bases from V and 3 from J, leaving 10 bases between them. The CDR3 has 15 amino acids. Germline values: CDR1 SGHRS, CDR2 YFSETQ. Here the CDR3 DNA reads TGCGCCAGCAGCTTGGCCGGGGCCCCCAATCAGCCCCAGCATTTT. It specifies CASSLAGAPNQPQHF.

This clonotype occurred a few times. The chain has TRBV6-2 or TRBV6-3 and TRBJ2-3, with TRBD1 identical over 9 bases. The CDR3 covers 16 residues. V lost 2 bases to trimming and J lost 3 bases; unmatched junction nucleotides: 6. Germline lookup yields CDR1 MNHEY and CDR2 SVGEGT. The DNA for the CDR3 is TGTGCCAGCAGTTACGGACCGGGACAGGGAACAGATACGCAGTATTTT. It encodes CASSYGPGQGTDTQYF.

The V and J genes are TRBV6-5 and TRBJ2-3, with unresolved D. Between the trimmed V and J ends, which lost 1 base and 0 bases, there was a span of 2 bases. The CDR3 is made up of 13 amino acids. The germline gives CDR1 MNHEY, CDR2 SVGAGI. This CDR3 reads CASSYFSTDTQYF. CDR3 coding DNA: TGTGCCAGCAGTTACTTCAGCACAGATACGCAGTATTTT.

This chain connects TRBV27 to TRBJ1-2; no definite D call. Per germline, CDR1 MNHEY and CDR2 SMNVEV (reference sequence). Between the trimmed V and J ends, which lost 5 bases and 0 bases, there was a span of 13 bases. This CDR3 has 15 amino acids. CDR3 nucleotide sequence: TGTGCCAGCAGTCCTAACCCCCTTTCTAACTATGGCTACACCTTC. It specifies CASSPNPLSNYGYTF.

This clonotype showed up just a few times. The chain uses TRBV6-5 and TRBJ2-3; the D call may be TRBD1 or TRBD2 (5 bases each). Per germline, CDR1 MNHEY and CDR2 SVGAGI. V lost 5 bases, J lost 7 bases, and 16 bases lay in between. This CDR3 has 14 amino acids. The DNA for the CDR3 is TGTGCCAGCAGTCCGCCGGGGCGCGGTTATACGCAGTATTTT. This gives the protein CASSPPGRGYTQYF.

This clonotype appeared many times. This may come from a read error, since a much larger clone is one base off. This rearrangement joins TRBV29-1 to TRBJ2-7; the D gene is possibly TRBD1 (6 bases). From germline, CDR1 is SQVTM and CDR2 ANQGSEA. The germline V and J ends were trimmed by 7 bases and 7 bases, with 14 bases remaining between them. This CDR3 comprises 11 residues. CDR3 in DNA: TGCAGCGCCGGGGACAATAATGAGCAGTACTTC. Protein: CSAGDNNEQYF.

Turning to this clonotype: A read error is possible here, since a much larger clone lies one base away. The chain joins TRBV6-1 to TRBJ1-2; D gene ambiguous. The CDR3 has 12 amino acids. Germline V gene data show CDR1 as MNHNS and CDR2 as SASEGT. CDR3 DNA sequence: TGTGCCAGCAGTGAGGGTTCCTATGGCCACACCTTC. It is translated as CASSEGSYGHTF.

V and J are TRBV6-5 and TRBJ2-7; 9 nucleotides match TRBD1. The V gene's germline CDR1 is MNHEY and CDR2 SVGAGI. The CDR3 is 13 residues long. The J segment lost 3 bases and the V segment lost 10 bases, leaving 7 bases of the junction unmatched. The CDR3 here is CATGGTGSYEQYF. CDR3 nucleotide sequence: TGTGCCACCGGGGGGACAGGGAGCTACGAGCAGTACTTC.

V is TRBV20-1 and J is TRBJ1-5; the D is unclear. There are 12 residues in the CDR3. V was pared by 0 bases and J by 7 bases, with 7 bases between. Germline loops: CDR1 DFQATT, CDR2 SNEGSKA (reference sequence). The CDR3 DNA sequence: TGCAGTGCTAGAGATTTCGGCCAGCCCCAGCATTTT. Protein sequence: CSARDFGQPQHF.

Comments on this clonotype: The missing conserved phenylalanine or tryptophan at the end of this CDR3 makes a read error likely. The V and J genes are TRBV4-3 and TRBJ2-7, with 8 bases lining up with TRBD1. This CDR3 has 15 residues. CDR1 LGHNA and CDR2 YSLEER come from the germline V gene. The J segment lost 7 bases and the V segment lost 0 bases, leaving 8 bases of the junction unmatched. The CDR3, as DNA: TGCGCCAGCAGCCAAGAAACAGGGGGTTGCAATGAGCAGTACTGC. Translated, it gives CASSQETGGCNEQYC.

Concerning this clonotype itself: Being one base from a much bigger clone, this may be a read error. CDR3 nucleotides: TGTGCCAGCAGTGAAAAGGGACTAGCGGGGAATGAGCAGTACTTC. Translating gives CASSEKGLAGNEQYF. This rearrangement joins TRBV2 to TRBJ2-5; 13 nucleotides match TRBD2. V shed 2 bases and J 11 bases; nucleotides not matched to a gene: 8. CDR3 size: 15 residues. The germline V gene has CDR1 SNHLY and CDR2 FYNNEI.